This TCR beta chain derives from a study of cytomegalovirus exposure and HLA in healthy donors. Findings and caveats of the study: Researchers counted over 150 TCR beta chains as cytomegalovirus-associated. As a later analysis showed, several of the most significant clusters appeared to be linked to common viral pathogens. Most CMV-associated TCR beta chains appeared HLA-restricted in a later analysis.

PCR involved 60 Vbeta and 13 Jbeta primers. Repertoires were generated with immunoSEQ multiplex PCR, while TCRdb's copy carries only in-frame clones and drops some. The table includes under 150,000 clones, around 84% detected once. Of note for this clone: Its antigen is unknown.

J was trimmed by 1 base and V by 10 bases; bases with no gene match: 7. The CDR3 is 14 residues long. Germline values: CDR1 MNHNS, CDR2 SASEGT. The chain employs TRBV6-1 and TRBJ1-5; 7 bases fit TRBD1. The receptor's source is a man aged 50-59 years in good health and CMV-seronegative. The sequenced sample was PBMCs. CDR3 in DNA: TGTGCCACTTCCGACAGGGAAAGCAATCAGCCCCAGCATTTT. Amino acid sequence: CATSDRESNQPQHF.